Described below is a single TCR beta chain sequence and its context. The source of the sample is a study of blood T cell repertoires in COVID-19. Clones were read by immunoSEQ multiplex PCR, and TCRdb kept only the in-frame ones, dropping some. This table has around 55,000 clones, 85% appearing once. V lost 2 bases and J lost 2; bases outside the gene matches: 6. The length of the CDR3 is 15 residues. Germline loops: CDR1 SGHTA, CDR2 FQGTGA. The sequencing input was peripheral blood. The rearrangement uses TRBV7-3 and TRBJ2-7; 7 bases agree with TRBD1. The sequence derives from a human donor in a cohort sampled during active COVID-19. The CDR3: CASSLVSGQAYEQYF. The CDR3 bases are TGTGCCAGCAGCTTAGTATCTGGACAGGCCTACGAGCAGTACTTC.